The source of this T cell receptor beta chain is a study of beta chain features in type 1 diabetes. V was cut by 3 bases and J by 5 bases, with 11 bases left in between. Germline V lookup: CDR1 SGHAT, CDR2 FQDESV (reference sequence). CDR3 length equals 14 residues. The whole isolated RNA underwent reverse transcription, so sequencing captured expressed TCRB transcripts. An average roughly 3.6 million reads came from naive, central memory and regulatory T cell samples. Repertoires were generated with immunoSEQ multiplex PCR, while TCRdb's copy carries only in-frame clones and drops some. Of approximately 250,000 clones listed, approximately 16% are singletons. The sample holds a few counts of this clone. Its antigen remains unknown. Study-wide results and limits: Compared with healthy donors, patients appeared to share more similar naive, central memory and regulatory TCRB repertoires. The cDNA sequencing approach could over-represent high-TCR-expressing cells. A moderate, significant TCRB CDR3 shortening appeared in type 1 diabetes across four CD4+ subsets. More deletions and fewer insertions at VDJ junctions were seen in type 1 diabetes patients.

This chain connects TRBV11-1 to TRBJ2-1, with a tentative D call TRBD2 (6 bases). What was sequenced was naive CD4+ T cells from blood. This clonotype was obtained from a young man with type 1 diabetes. The CDR3 sequence is CASSFRREHNEQFF. The CDR3 nucleotides are TGTGCCAGCAGCTTTCGACGGGAGCACAATGAGCAGTTCTTC.